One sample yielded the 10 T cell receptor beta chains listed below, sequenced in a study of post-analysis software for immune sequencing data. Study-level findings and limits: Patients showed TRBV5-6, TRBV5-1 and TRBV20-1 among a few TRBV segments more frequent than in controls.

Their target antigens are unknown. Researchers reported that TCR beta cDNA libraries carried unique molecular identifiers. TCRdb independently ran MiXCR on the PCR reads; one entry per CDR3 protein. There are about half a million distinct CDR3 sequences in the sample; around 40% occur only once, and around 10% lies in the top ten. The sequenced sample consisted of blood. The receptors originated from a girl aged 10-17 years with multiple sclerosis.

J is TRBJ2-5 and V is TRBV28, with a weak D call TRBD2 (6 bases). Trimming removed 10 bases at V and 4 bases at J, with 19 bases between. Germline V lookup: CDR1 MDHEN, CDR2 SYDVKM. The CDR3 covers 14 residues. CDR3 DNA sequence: TGTGCCACCACAGACGGGGGATGGGGAGAGACCCAGTACTTC. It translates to CATTDGGWGETQYF.

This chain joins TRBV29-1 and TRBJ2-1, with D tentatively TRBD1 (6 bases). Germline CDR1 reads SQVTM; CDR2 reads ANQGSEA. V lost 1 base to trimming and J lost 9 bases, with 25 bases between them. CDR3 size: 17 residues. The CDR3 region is CSVEGRGRWEKQGEQFF. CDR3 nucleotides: TGCAGCGTTGAAGGCCGGGGCCGATGGGAAAAACAGGGTGAGCAGTTCTTC.

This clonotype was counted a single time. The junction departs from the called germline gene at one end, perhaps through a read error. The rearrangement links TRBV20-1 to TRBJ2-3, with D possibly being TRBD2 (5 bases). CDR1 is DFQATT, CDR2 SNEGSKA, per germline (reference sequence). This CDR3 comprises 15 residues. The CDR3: CSAILWEMNTDRQYF. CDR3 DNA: TGCAGTGCTATTCTATGGGAGATGAACACAGATAGGCAGTATTTT.

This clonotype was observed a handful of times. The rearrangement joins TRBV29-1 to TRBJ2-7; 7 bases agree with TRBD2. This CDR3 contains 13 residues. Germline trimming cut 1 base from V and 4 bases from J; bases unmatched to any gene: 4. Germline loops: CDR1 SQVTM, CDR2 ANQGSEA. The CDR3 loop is CSVEAVGGYEQYF. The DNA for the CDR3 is TGCAGCGTTGAAGCGGTGGGAGGGTACGAGCAGTACTTC.

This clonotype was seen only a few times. CDR3 residues: CASSRDGGSEETQYF. The CDR3 nucleotides read TGCGCCAGCAGCAGGGACGGGGGGTCCGAAGAGACCCAGTACTTC. V is TRBV5-1 and J is TRBJ2-5, with 7 bases matching TRBD2. In germline, CDR1 is SGHRS, CDR2 YFSETQ. The V gene end was trimmed by 4 bases and the J gene end by 3 bases; junction bases not matched to a gene: 9. The CDR3 has 15 residues.

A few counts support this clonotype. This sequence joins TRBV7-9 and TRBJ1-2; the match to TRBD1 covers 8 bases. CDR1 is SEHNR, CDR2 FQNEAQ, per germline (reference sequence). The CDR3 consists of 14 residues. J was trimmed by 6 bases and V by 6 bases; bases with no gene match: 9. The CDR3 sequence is CASRYGQGGNGYTF. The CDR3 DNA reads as TGTGCCAGCAGATACGGACAGGGAGGGAATGGCTACACCTTC.

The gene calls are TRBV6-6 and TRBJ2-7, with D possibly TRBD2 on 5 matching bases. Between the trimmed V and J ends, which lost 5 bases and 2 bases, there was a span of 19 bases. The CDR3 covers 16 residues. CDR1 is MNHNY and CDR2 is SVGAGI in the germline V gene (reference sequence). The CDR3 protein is CASSPGDAWTAYEQYF. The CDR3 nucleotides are TGTGCCAGCAGTCCCGGCGATGCGTGGACTGCCTACGAGCAGTACTTC.

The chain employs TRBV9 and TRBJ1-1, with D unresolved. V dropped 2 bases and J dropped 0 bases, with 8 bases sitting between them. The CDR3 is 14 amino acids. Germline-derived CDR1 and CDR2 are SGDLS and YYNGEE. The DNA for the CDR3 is TGTGCCAGCAGCGTCGACGTCATGAACACTGAAGCTTTCTTT. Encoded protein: CASSVDVMNTEAFF.

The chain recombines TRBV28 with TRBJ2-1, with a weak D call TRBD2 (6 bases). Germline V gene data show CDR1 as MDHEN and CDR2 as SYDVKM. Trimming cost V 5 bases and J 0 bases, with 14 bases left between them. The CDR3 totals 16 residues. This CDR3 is CASSIAGRGSYNEQFF. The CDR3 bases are TGTGCCAGCAGTATCGCTGGGCGGGGCTCCTACAATGAGCAGTTCTTC.

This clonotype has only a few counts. In DNA form, the CDR3 reads TGTGCCAGCAGTTTATACCAGGGCTATGGCTACACCTTC. Protein: CASSLYQGYGYTF. The chain couples TRBV27 to TRBJ1-2, with D possibly TRBD1 on 5 matching bases. Germline values: CDR1 MNHEY, CDR2 SMNVEV (reference sequence). This CDR3 is 13 amino acids long. Trimming removed 1 base at V and 4 bases at J, with 7 bases between.